This T cell receptor (beta chain) was identified in a study of T-cell memory formation after mild COVID-19. Comments on this clonotype: The antigen is undetermined.

TCRdb recomputed calls from the 5' RACE reads with MiXCR, one row per CDR3 protein. Among 430,000 or so distinct CDR3 sequences listed, around 25% were seen once. This CDR3 contains 14 residues. Trimming removed 0 bases from V and 0 bases from J, with 4 bases in between. Germline lookup yields CDR1 SGHKS and CDR2 YYEKEE (reference sequence). Study-level results: Contracting clones from day 15 to 85 had balanced CD4/CD8; later expanders favoured CD4+. Memory cells collected pre-infection included some clones that later responded, suggesting cross-reactive memory joined.

Sequencing was carried out using PBMCs or a T cell subset sorted from them (not recorded which). The genes are TRBV5-5 and TRBJ1-3; D is unresolved. The TCR was taken from an adult woman who had mild COVID-19 (a few samples of this study predate the infection). Cell type and time point are not known. As DNA, the CDR3 is TGTGCCAGCAGCTTGGAGGACTCTGGAAACACCATATATTTT. Its translation is CASSLEDSGNTIYF.